This T cell receptor (beta chain) came from a study of blood T cell repertoires in COVID-19 (TCRdb year 2020). Describing the broader study: Collaborator samples came from the United States, Italy and Spain and covered acute and convalescent phases of COVID-19. The material from the prospective study consisted of cDNA or gDNA derived from T cells, B-cell-depleted T cells, or PBMCs. Deeply sampled blood TCRbeta repertoires from subjects exposed to, actively infected with, or recovered from COVID-19 were included in the dataset. The repertoires were released in a freely available public database meant as a resource for research on the immune response to SARS-CoV-2. Samples came from the ongoing ImmuneRACE study (first 160 participants) plus 1,254 subjects from 6 global collaborators. Nearly every sample came with metadata listing a de-identified subject ID, COVID-19 status, age in years and sex. Where HLA class I and class II types were available, the types were taken from metadata supplied by the sample provider, not from assay-based typing.

One collaborating source in Seattle enrolled patients while the patients were actively infected and followed the patients over time throughout the course of disease. Each collaborating institution followed its own protocols to collect whole blood in K2EDTA tubes. Collaborator samples were shipped for TCRbeta analysis as frozen whole blood, isolated PBMCs, or DNA extracted from either sample type. The full study reports these points: The quantity of clinical and demographic metadata differed by source and by participant and was supplied without curation.

As to this clone: Its antigen is still unknown. The record has no base qualities; no much larger clone is one base away.

CDR3 length: 14 amino acids, cysteine to phenylalanine. This entry keeps only the CDR3 DNA: 42 bases, framed from base 1. The germline V gene (reference sequence) yields SEHNR for CDR1 and FQNEAQ for CDR2. V loses 5 bases at its end and J loses 3 bases; junction bases beyond the gene matches: 5. TCRbeta CDR3 regions were amplified from genomic DNA using the immunoSEQ Assay, a bias-controlled multiplex PCR. Turning to the authors' computational methods: Within the assay, amplification of reference gene primers was used to estimate how many nucleated cells each sample contained. To quantify the absolute abundance of each unique TCRbeta CDR3 rearrangement, sequence reads were collapsed and filtered. For each sample, productive Simpson clonality was calculated as the square root of Simpson's diversity index across productive rearrangements. What TCRdb holds here is the immuneACCESS table cut down to in-frame rearrangements. Part of the clones is not present; checked against another copy, under half of the missing clones reflect an unresolved V gene, and the others are unexplained. The DNA gave D and trimming, while V, J and clone size come from that table. The sample records 140,000 to 150,000 clones, 80% to 90% of which are singletons. The top ten clones comprise roughly 13% of the sample.

Recombination linked TRBV7-9 to TRBJ2-7, with 9 bases matching TRBD1. The sequence came from a young man with COVID-19, enrolled during active disease. Specimen: peripheral blood. The bases are TGTGCCAGCAGCCCGGGGGACAGGGTCTACGAGCAGTACTTC. Its translation is CASSPGDRVYEQYF.